These 10 T cell receptor beta chains came from one sample sequenced in a study of T cell changes during pregnancy in multiple sclerosis. Assay used: immunoSEQ multiplex PCR; TCRdb lists only in-frame clones, some missing. The sample has some 50,000 clones; over 90% are singletons. This sample comprised peripheral blood, obtained after pregnancy. These receptor sequences come from a female donor with multiple sclerosis, enrolled in a pregnancy study.

The chain couples TRBV6-1 to TRBJ1-2; D gene uncertain. This CDR3 spans 15 amino acids. The ends were cut back, 0 bases at V and 3 bases at J, with 11 bases in the middle. From germline, CDR1 is MNHNS and CDR2 SASEGT. CDR3 nucleotide sequence: TGTGCCAGCAGTGAAGCTAACAGAGCATACTATGGCTACACCTTC. Amino acids: CASSEANRAYYGYTF.

The genes are TRBV11-2 and TRBJ1-3; D may be TRBD1 (5 bases). The CDR3 extends over 14 amino acids. Germline V lookup: CDR1 SGHAT, CDR2 FQNNGV. Trimming removed 7 bases from V and 0 bases from J, with 10 bases in between. CDR3 loop: CASTQGSSGNTIYF. DNA of the CDR3: TGTGCCAGCACCCAGGGCAGCTCTGGAAACACCATATATTTT.

The CDR3 reads CAISPQGKSNYGYTF. The CDR3 nucleotides read TGTGCCATCAGCCCACAGGGGAAATCCAACTATGGCTACACCTTC. The V call is TRBV10-3, the J call TRBJ1-2; 7 nucleotides match TRBD1. Germline-derived CDR1 and CDR2 are ENHRY and SYGVKD. The CDR3 is 15 residues long. Trimming at V came to 6 bases and at J to 2 bases, leaving 9 bases not matched to a gene.

The table lists this clone with a count of one. This chain connects TRBV9 to TRBJ1-2; TRBD1 is a possible D gene (6 bases). The CDR3 loop spans 16 amino acids. V was trimmed by 4 bases and J by 1 base, leaving 17 bases between them. Germline V gene lookup returns CDR1 SGDLS and CDR2 YYNGEE. The CDR3 region is CASSPMDSVGNYGYTF. In DNA, the CDR3 is TGTGCCAGCAGCCCGATGGACAGCGTAGGTAACTATGGCTACACCTTC. The variable domain in full, with the rest retrieved from reference TRBV9 and TRBJ1-2, is DSGVTQTPKHLITATGQRVTLRCSPRSGDLSVYWYQQSLDQGLQFLIQYYNGEERAKGNILERFSAQQFPDLHSELNLSSLELGDSALYFCASSPMDSVGNYGYTFGSGTRLTVV.

This clone was observed once. The V gene is TRBV7-2, the J gene TRBJ2-1, with D possibly being TRBD1 (5 bases). CDR1 SGHTA and CDR2 FQGNSA come from the germline V gene. The CDR3 runs to 15 residues. Trimming took 6 bases from V and 7 from J, leaving 19 bases between them. CDR3 loop: CASRLQVGAWNEQFF. CDR3 in DNA: TGTGCCAGCAGGTTACAGGTGGGTGCCTGGAATGAGCAGTTCTTC.

The genes are TRBV29-1 and TRBJ1-2; TRBD1 matches 10 bases. The CDR3 is 14 residues long. V lost 3 bases and J lost 6; bases outside the gene matches: 7. Germline CDR1 reads SQVTM; CDR2 reads ANQGSEA. The CDR3 region is CSVDRTGGLNGYTF. The CDR3 nucleotides read TGCAGCGTTGACCGGACAGGGGGTTTAAATGGCTACACCTTC.

This chain uses TRBV6-1 with TRBJ2-7, with a tentative D call TRBD1 (6 bases). The CDR3 consists of 15 residues. Between the trimmed V and J ends, which lost 3 bases and 3 bases, there was a span of 15 bases. The germline V gene has CDR1 MNHNS and CDR2 SASEGT. The DNA of the CDR3 is TGTGCCAGCAGTGACAACAGGGTAGGGGACTACGAGCAGTACTTC. This translates into CASSDNRVGDYEQYF.

V gene TRBV7-9 combines with J gene TRBJ1-1; D is possibly TRBD1 (5 bases). CDR3 length: 15 amino acids. The V end lost 3 bases, the J end lost 6 bases, and 17 bases lay between the germline ends. Germline V gene data show CDR1 as SEHNR and CDR2 as FQNEAQ (reference sequence). CDR3 in DNA: TGTGCCAGCAGCTTCCTCAACCCCAGACAGTCTGAAGCTTTCTTT. Translating it yields CASSFLNPRQSEAFF.

The genes are TRBV19 and TRBJ2-3, with TRBD2 matching over 11 bases. This CDR3 region has 15 residues. Germline CDR1 LNHDA, CDR2 SQIVND (reference sequence). V lost 7 bases, J lost 3 bases, and 6 bases stayed unmatched. The CDR3 DNA reads as TGTGCCAGTACCTCTCTAGCGGGGGGTACAGATACGCAGTATTTT. This gives the protein CASTSLAGGTDTQYF.

This clone was counted once. J is TRBJ2-2 and V is TRBV7-9; 9 bases match TRBD2. CDR3 length: 13 amino acids. V shed 8 bases, J shed 7 bases, and the junction held 5 bases outside the gene matches. Germline assignment: CDR1 SEHNR and CDR2 FQNEAQ (reference sequence). CDR3 nucleotide sequence: TGTGCCAGCGCCCGAGCGGGGGGCGGGGAGCTGTTTTTT. Its protein is CASARAGGGELFF.